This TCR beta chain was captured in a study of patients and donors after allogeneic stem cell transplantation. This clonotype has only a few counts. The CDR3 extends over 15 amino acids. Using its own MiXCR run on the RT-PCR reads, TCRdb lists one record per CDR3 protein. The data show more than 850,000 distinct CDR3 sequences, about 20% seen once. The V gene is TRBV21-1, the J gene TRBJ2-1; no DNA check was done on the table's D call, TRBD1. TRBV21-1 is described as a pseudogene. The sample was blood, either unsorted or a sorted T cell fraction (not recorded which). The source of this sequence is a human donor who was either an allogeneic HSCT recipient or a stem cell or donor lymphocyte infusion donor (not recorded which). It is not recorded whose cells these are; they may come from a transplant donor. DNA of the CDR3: TGTGCCAGCAGCAGAGGGGTAGAGAAGGACAATGAGCAGTTCTTC. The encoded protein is CASSRGVEKDNEQFF.